A single sample is the source of the 20 T cell receptor beta chains below, sequenced in a study of identifying expanded T cells in peripheral blood. Generated by immunoSEQ multiplex PCR, the TCRdb table keeps only in-frame clones and is missing some. The data contain around 85,000 clones, about 89% of them singletons. The sample comprised blood. The receptors stem from a person between 18 and 69 years old in good health.

J is TRBJ2-7 and V is TRBV2; the D gene is possibly TRBD2 (6 bases). V was shortened by 4 bases and J by 6 bases, with 16 bases between the two germline ends. CDR3 length: 14 amino acids. From germline, CDR1 is SNHLY and CDR2 FYNNEI. For the CDR3, the DNA is TGTGCCAGCAGTGTGGGGGGAACCTCGAGCGAGCAGTACTTC. This codes for CASSVGGTSSEQYF. Based on the CDR3 plus reference TRBV2 and TRBJ2-7, the full variable domain is EPEVTQTPSHQVTQMGQEVILRCVPISNHLYFYWYRQILGQKVEFLVSFYNNEISEKSEIFDDQFSVERPDGSNFTLKIRSTKLEDSAMYFCASSVGGTSSEQYFGPGTRLTVT.

The chain employs TRBV19 and TRBJ1-2; the D gene is possibly TRBD1 (5 bases). This CDR3 has 14 residues. Germline V CDR1 and CDR2: LNHDA, SQIVND (reference sequence). Between the trimmed V and J ends, which lost 1 base and 5 bases, there was a span of 11 bases. The CDR3 here is CASSIGGTDYGYTF. CDR3 nucleotides: TGTGCCAGTAGTATAGGAGGGACTGATTATGGCTACACCTTC.

The rearrangement links TRBV30 to TRBJ2-7, with D tentatively TRBD1 (6 bases). From germline, CDR1 is GTSNPN and CDR2 SVGIG (reference sequence). The CDR3 is made up of 15 amino acids. Trimming removed 0 bases at V and 0 bases at J, with 12 bases between. CDR3 residues: CAWSVGQLLSYEQYF. As DNA, the CDR3 is TGTGCCTGGAGTGTGGGACAACTTCTCTCCTACGAGCAGTACTTC. Drawing the rest from reference TRBV30 and TRBJ2-7, the complete variable domain is SQTIHQWPATLVQPVGSPLSLECTVEGTSNPNLYWYRQAAGRGLQLLFYSVGIGQISSEVPQNLSASRPQDRQFILSSKKLLLSDSGFYLCAWSVGQLLSYEQYFGPGTRLTVT.

The chain recombines TRBV5-4 with TRBJ2-2; D perhaps matches TRBD2 (6 bases). This CDR3 is 15 amino acids long. The V end lost 0 bases, the J end lost 4 bases, and 10 bases lay between the germline ends. Germline CDR1 SGHNT, CDR2 YYREEE (reference sequence). CDR3 bases: TGTGCCAGCAGCTTGGGTCCTAGCGTCACCGGGGAGCTGTTTTTT. Residues: CASSLGPSVTGELFF.

The V gene is TRBV6-5, the J gene TRBJ1-2, with D possibly matching TRBD1 (5 bases). Germline CDR1 and CDR2: MNHEY and SVGAGI. This CDR3 spans 13 amino acids. V shed 5 bases and J shed 10 bases, with 17 bases lying between them. The CDR3 coding sequence is TGTGCCAGCAGTACCCCCCAGGCAGGGCTCTACACCTTC. Protein product: CASSTPQAGLYTF.

V is TRBV19 and J is TRBJ2-2; D remains unclear. The CDR3 is 14 amino acids. Germline V gives CDR1 LNHDA, CDR2 SQIVND (reference sequence). Trimming took 2 bases from V and 5 from J, leaving 9 bases between them. This chain's CDR3 is CASSIWVGTGELFF. In DNA form, the CDR3 reads TGTGCCAGTAGTATATGGGTAGGGACCGGGGAGCTGTTTTTT.

The CDR3 region is CASSESASTDTQYF. DNA of the CDR3: TGTGCCAGCAGCGAGTCGGCCAGCACAGATACGCAGTATTTT. The chain uses TRBV11-3 and TRBJ2-3; no firm D call. This CDR3 spans 14 amino acids. V was clipped by 5 bases and J by 0 bases, with 9 bases between them. Germline CDR1 and CDR2: SGHNT and YENEEA. Filled out from reference TRBV11-3 and TRBJ2-3, the complete variable domain reads EAGVVQSPRYKIIEKKQPVAFWCNPISGHNTLYWYLQNLGQGPELLIRYENEEAVDDSQLPKDRFSAERLKGVDSTLKIQPAELGDSAVYLCASSESASTDTQYFGPGTRLTVL.

The CDR3 here is CASTRWGIETQYF. The CDR3 DNA sequence: TGTGCCAGCACCCGATGGGGGATTGAGACCCAGTACTTC. The chain carries TRBV2 and TRBJ2-5; D is perhaps TRBD1 or TRBD2 (5 bases each). The V gene lost 7 bases and the J gene lost 5 bases, with 14 bases spanning the gap. Germline assignment: CDR1 SNHLY and CDR2 FYNNEI. The CDR3 has 13 amino acids.

The V and J genes are TRBV5-6 and TRBJ2-5; D remains unclear. V gave up 0 bases and J gave up 5 bases, with 5 bases separating them. The CDR3 has 12 residues. Looked up from germline, CDR1 is SGHDT and CDR2 is YYEEEE. The CDR3 loop reads CASSLGLETQYF. The CDR3 DNA sequence: TGTGCCAGCAGCTTGGGTTTGGAGACCCAGTACTTC.

This chain links TRBV2 with TRBJ1-1; 9 bases map to TRBD1. CDR1 and CDR2 (germline): SNHLY, FYNNEI. This CDR3 region has 20 residues. The ends lost 0 bases at V and 1 base at J; junction bases unmatched: 15. In DNA, the CDR3 is TGTGCCAGCAGTGAAGCGCTTCAATGGGACAGGGAGTGGGCGAACACTGAAGCTTTCTTT. It translates to CASSEALQWDREWANTEAFF.

The genes are TRBV9 and TRBJ1-5; unclear D gene. V was clipped by 4 bases and J by 0 bases, with 11 bases between them. The CDR3 contains 15 residues. Germline lookup yields CDR1 SGDLS and CDR2 YYNGEE. The CDR3 region is CASSLTENSNQPQHF. CDR3 DNA: TGTGCCAGCAGCCTGACGGAAAATAGCAATCAGCCCCAGCATTTT.

The chain joins TRBV10-3 to TRBJ2-3, with 8 bases identical to TRBD1. Germline V gene data show CDR1 as ENHRY and CDR2 as SYGVKD. The CDR3 spans 14 residues. The V gene end was trimmed by 6 bases and the J gene end by 4 bases; junction bases not matched to a gene: 6. CDR3 DNA: TGTGCCATCAGGCAGGGGGCCGGGGCAGATACGCAGTATTTT. Translating it yields CAIRQGAGADTQYF.

The chain links TRBV12-5 to TRBJ2-1; 11 positions agree with TRBD2. The germline gives CDR1 LGHNT, CDR2 FRNRAP. The CDR3 extends over 16 amino acids. The trim removed 1 base at V and 8 bases at J, leaving 7 bases unmatched. The CDR3 spells CASGLALAGGLDEQFF. The CDR3 DNA reads TGTGCTAGTGGTTTGGCCTTAGCGGGGGGGCTCGATGAGCAGTTCTTC. Using reference TRBV12-5 and TRBJ2-1 for the parts outside the CDR3, the full variable domain is DARVTQTPRHKVTEMGQEVTMRCQPILGHNTVFWYRQTMMQGLELLAYFRNRAPLDDSGMPKDRFSAEMPDATLATLKIQPSEPRDSAVYFCASGLALAGGLDEQFFGPGTRLTVL.

The chain is built from TRBV29-1 and TRBJ2-6; D not resolved. Trimming removed 6 bases at V and 0 bases at J, with 3 bases between. The CDR3 is 12 residues long. Germline lookup yields CDR1 SQVTM and CDR2 ANQGSEA. The CDR3 sequence is CSVSSGANVLTF. The CDR3 DNA sequence: TGCAGCGTCTCCTCTGGGGCCAACGTCCTGACTTTC.

J is TRBJ2-5 and V is TRBV28, with TRBD2 matching 7 bases. V lost 4 bases to trimming and J lost 1 base; unmatched junction nucleotides: 6. The CDR3 covers 15 residues. Germline V gene sequence: CDR1 MDHEN, CDR2 SYDVKM. CDR3 in amino acids: CASSSLTGGQETQYF. The CDR3, as DNA: TGTGCCAGCAGTTCACTGACGGGAGGCCAAGAGACCCAGTACTTC.

With regard to this clone: Other nucleotide sequences in the sample specify the same CDR3. DNA for the CDR3: TGCGCCAGCAGCTTAGGGAGCTCCTACGAGCAGTACTTC. This codes for CASSLGSSYEQYF. V usage is TRBV5-1 and J usage is TRBJ2-7; TRBD2 is a possible D gene (5 bases). Trimming stripped 2 bases from V and 0 bases from J, with 6 bases between. The CDR3 runs 13 residues. The germline V gene has CDR1 SGHRS and CDR2 YFSETQ.

This clone was counted between two and nine times. CDR3 in DNA: TGTGCCACCGGACAGATCGAACAAGAGACCCAGTACTTC. Amino acid sequence: CATGQIEQETQYF. The chain employs TRBV28 and TRBJ2-5; perhaps TRBD1 as D (6 bases). V gave up 10 bases and J gave up 2 bases, with 14 bases separating them. Per germline, CDR1 MDHEN and CDR2 SYDVKM. The CDR3 covers 13 residues. The variable domain in full, completed from reference TRBV28 and TRBJ2-5, reads DVKVTQSSRYLVKRTGEKVFLECVQDMDHENMFWYRQDPGLGLRLIYFSYDVKMKEKGDIPEGYSVSREKKERFSLILESASTNQTSMYLCATGQIEQETQYFGPGTRLLVL.

The chain employs TRBV25-1 and TRBJ1-3; unclear D gene. V was trimmed by 3 bases and J by 0 bases, leaving 12 bases between them. Germline V gene data show CDR1 as MGHDK and CDR2 as SYGVNS. The CDR3 runs 16 residues. Written as DNA, the CDR3 is TGTGCCAGCAGTGACCCCTCCGGCAACTCTGGAAACACCATATATTTT. Protein: CASSDPSGNSGNTIYF.

The chain links TRBV5-4 to TRBJ2-2; TRBD2 aligns across 11 bases. Trimming cost V 5 bases and J 6 bases; bases outside gene matches: 9. The CDR3 extends over 16 amino acids. Germline CDR1 reads SGHNT; CDR2 reads YYREEE (reference sequence). The CDR3 DNA reads as TGTGCCAGCAGTATAACTAGCGGGAGTTACGCCGGGGAGCTGTTTTTT. This encodes CASSITSGSYAGELFF.

This chain uses TRBV7-2 with TRBJ1-1; D gene ambiguous. Germline assignment: CDR1 SGHTA and CDR2 FQGNSA. The CDR3 runs 13 residues. Trimming pared 2 bases from V and 0 bases from J, leaving 4 bases between. CDR3 nucleotides: TGTGCCAGCAGCTTATCCTTGAACACTGAAGCTTTCTTT. It translates to CASSLSLNTEAFF.